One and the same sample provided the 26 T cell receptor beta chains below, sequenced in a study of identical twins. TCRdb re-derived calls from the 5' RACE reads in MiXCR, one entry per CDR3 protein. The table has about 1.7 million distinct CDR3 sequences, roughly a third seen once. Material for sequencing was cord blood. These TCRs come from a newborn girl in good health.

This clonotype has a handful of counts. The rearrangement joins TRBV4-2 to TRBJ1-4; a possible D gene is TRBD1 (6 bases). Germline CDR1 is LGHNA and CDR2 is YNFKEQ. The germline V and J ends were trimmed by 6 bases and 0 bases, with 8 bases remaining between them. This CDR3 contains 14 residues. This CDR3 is CASRKGATNEKLFF. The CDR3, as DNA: TGTGCCAGCAGAAAGGGGGCAACTAATGAAAAACTGTTTTTT.

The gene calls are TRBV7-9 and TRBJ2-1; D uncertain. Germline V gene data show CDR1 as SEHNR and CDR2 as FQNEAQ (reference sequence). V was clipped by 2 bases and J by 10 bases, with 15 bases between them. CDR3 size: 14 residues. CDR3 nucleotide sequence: TGTGCCAGCAGCTTAAACACCGCCGTAGGGGAGCAGTTCTTC. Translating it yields CASSLNTAVGEQFF. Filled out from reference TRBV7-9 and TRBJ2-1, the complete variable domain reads DTGVSQNPRHKITKRGQNVTFRCDPISEHNRLYWYRQTLGQGPEFLTYFQNEAQLEKSRLLSDRFSAERPKGSFSTLEIQRTEQGDSAMYLCASSLNTAVGEQFFGPGTRLTVL.

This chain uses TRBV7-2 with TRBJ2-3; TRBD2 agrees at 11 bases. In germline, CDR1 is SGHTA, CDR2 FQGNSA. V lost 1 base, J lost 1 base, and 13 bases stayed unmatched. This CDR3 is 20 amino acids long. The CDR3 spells CASSLGIAGGPYLGTDTQYF. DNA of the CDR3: TGTGCCAGCAGCTTAGGGATAGCGGGGGGGCCCTATTTGGGCACAGATACGCAGTATTTT.

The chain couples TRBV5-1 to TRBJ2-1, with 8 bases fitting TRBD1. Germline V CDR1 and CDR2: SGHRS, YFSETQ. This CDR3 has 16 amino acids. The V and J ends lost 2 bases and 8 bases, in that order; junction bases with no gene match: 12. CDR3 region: CASSFWTGRPTDEQFF. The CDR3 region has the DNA TGCGCCAGCAGCTTCTGGACAGGGAGACCTACGGATGAGCAGTTCTTC.

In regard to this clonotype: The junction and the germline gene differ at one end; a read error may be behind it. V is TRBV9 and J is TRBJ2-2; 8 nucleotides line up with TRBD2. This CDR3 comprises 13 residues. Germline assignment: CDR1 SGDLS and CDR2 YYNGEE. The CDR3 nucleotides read TGTGCCAGCAGTGTAGCGGGAACCGGGGAGCTGTTTTTT. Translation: CASSVAGTGELFF.

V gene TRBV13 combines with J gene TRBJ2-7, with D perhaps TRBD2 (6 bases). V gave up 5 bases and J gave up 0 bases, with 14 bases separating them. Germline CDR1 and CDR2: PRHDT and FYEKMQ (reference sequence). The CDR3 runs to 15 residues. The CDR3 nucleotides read TGTGCCAGCAGCACTAAACTTAGCGGCTCCTACGAGCAGTACTTC. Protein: CASSTKLSGSYEQYF.

Here the CDR3 reads CASSSNRAYSNQPQHF. In nucleotides, the CDR3 is TGTGCCAGCAGTTCCAACAGGGCTTATAGCAATCAGCCCCAGCATTTT. The rearrangement links TRBV12-3 or TRBV12-4 to TRBJ1-5, with a possible D match to TRBD1 (6 bases). CDR3 length: 16 residues. Trimming took off 4 bases at V and 0 bases at J, with 13 bases between the two ends.

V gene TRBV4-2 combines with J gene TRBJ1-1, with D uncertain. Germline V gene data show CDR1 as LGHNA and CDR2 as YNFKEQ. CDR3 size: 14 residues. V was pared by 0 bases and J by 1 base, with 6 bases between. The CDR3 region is CASSQDTSNTEAFF. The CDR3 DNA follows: TGTGCCAGCAGCCAAGATACATCGAACACTGAAGCTTTCTTT.

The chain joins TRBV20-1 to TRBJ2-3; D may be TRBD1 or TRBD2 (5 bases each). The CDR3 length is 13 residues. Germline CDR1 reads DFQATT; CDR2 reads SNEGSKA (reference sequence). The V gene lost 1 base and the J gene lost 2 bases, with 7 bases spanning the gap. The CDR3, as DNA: TGCAGTGCTAGAGGGGGGATCACAGATACGCAGTATTTT. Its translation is CSARGGITDTQYF.

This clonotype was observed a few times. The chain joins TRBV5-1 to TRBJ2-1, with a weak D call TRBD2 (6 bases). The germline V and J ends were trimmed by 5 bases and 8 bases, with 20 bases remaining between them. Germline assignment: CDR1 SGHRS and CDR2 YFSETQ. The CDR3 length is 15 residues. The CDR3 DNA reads TGCGCCAGCAGATTGATAACTGGGGGGTTCGATGAGCAGTTCTTC. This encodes CASRLITGGFDEQFF.

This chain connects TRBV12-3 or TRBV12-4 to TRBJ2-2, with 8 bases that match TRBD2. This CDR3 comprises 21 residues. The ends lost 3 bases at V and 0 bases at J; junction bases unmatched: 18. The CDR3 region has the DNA TGTGCCAGCAGTTTCCACCCGGGAGGGCCTAGCGGGTTTTCGAACACCGGGGAGCTGTTTTTT. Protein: CASSFHPGGPSGFSNTGELFF.

CDR3 DNA: TGTGCCAGCAGTTTGGTCCCCAGGGGGCAAGGTGAGCAGTTCTTC. It encodes CASSLVPRGQGEQFF. The genes are TRBV12-3 or TRBV12-4 and TRBJ2-1; 8 bases are a match to TRBD1. The trim removed 3 bases at V and 9 bases at J, leaving 10 bases unmatched. This CDR3 contains 15 residues.

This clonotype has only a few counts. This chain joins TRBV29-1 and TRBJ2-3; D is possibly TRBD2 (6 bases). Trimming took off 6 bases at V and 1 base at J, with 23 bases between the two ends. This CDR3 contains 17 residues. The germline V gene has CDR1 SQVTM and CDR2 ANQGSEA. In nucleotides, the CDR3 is TGCAGCGTCCGACCTCCACTTGGGGGGACTCGCACAGATACGCAGTATTTT. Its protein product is CSVRPPLGGTRTDTQYF.

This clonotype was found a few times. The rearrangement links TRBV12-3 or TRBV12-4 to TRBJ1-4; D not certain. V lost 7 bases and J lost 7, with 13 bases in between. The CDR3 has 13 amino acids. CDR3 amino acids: CASKHRRFEKLFF. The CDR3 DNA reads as TGTGCCAGCAAACATCGGAGGTTTGAAAAACTGTTTTTT.

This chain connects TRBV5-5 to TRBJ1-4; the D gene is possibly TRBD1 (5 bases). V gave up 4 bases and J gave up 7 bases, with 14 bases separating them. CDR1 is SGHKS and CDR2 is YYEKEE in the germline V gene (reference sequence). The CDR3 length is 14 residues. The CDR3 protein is CASSTDSSREKLFF. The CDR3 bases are TGTGCCAGCAGCACAGACAGCTCCCGTGAAAAACTGTTTTTT.

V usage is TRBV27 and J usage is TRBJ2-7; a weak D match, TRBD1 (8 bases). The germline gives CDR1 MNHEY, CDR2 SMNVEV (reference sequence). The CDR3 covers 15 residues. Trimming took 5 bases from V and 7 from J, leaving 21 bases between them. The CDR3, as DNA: TGTGCCAGCAGTGGCCGGACAGGGAAGCGGGATGAGCAGTACTTC. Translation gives CASSGRTGKRDEQYF.

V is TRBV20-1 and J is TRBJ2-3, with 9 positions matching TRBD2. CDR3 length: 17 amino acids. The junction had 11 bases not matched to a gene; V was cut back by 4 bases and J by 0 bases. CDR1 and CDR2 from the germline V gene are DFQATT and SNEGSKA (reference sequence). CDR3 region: CSANLLAGISSTDTQYF. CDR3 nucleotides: TGCAGTGCTAACCTACTAGCGGGTATATCTAGCACAGATACGCAGTATTTT.

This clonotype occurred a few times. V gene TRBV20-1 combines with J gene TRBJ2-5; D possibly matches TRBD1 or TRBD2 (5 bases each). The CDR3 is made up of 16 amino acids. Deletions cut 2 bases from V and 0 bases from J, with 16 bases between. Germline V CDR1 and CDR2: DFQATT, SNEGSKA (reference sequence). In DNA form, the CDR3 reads TGCAGTGCTAGACCGAGGAGCGGACACTACCAAGAGACCCAGTACTTC. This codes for CSARPRSGHYQETQYF.

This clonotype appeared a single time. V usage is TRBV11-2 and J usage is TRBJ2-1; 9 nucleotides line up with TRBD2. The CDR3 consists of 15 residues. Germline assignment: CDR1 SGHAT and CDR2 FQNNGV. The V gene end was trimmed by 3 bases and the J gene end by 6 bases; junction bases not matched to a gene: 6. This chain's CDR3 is CASSFSGSWANEQFF. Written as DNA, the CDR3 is TGTGCCAGCAGCTTTAGCGGGAGTTGGGCCAATGAGCAGTTCTTC.

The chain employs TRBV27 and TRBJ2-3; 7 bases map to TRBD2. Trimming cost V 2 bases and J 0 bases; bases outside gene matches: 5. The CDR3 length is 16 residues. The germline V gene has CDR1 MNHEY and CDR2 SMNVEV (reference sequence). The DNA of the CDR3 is TGTGCCAGCAGTTTAGGGGTTAGCGGGAGCACAGATACGCAGTATTTT. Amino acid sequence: CASSLGVSGSTDTQYF.

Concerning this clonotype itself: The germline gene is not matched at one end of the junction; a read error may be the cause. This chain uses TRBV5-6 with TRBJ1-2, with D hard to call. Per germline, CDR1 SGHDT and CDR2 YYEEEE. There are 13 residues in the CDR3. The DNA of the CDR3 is TGTGCCAGCAGGCCGGACGGTTACTATGGCTACATCTTC. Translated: CASRPDGYYGYIF.

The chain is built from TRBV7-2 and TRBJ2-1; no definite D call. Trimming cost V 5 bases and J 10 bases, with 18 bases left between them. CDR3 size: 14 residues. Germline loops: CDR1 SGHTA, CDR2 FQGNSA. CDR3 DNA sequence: TGTGCCAGCAGCCCATCAGGAACAAATTACGAGCAGTTCTTC. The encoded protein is CASSPSGTNYEQFF.

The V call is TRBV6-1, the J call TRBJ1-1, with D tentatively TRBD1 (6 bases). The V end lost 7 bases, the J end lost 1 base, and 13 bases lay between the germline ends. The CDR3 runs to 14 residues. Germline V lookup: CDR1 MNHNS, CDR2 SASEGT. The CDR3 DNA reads TGTGCCAGCATCCTAGGGGGAGCGAACACTGAAGCTTTCTTT. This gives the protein CASILGGANTEAFF.

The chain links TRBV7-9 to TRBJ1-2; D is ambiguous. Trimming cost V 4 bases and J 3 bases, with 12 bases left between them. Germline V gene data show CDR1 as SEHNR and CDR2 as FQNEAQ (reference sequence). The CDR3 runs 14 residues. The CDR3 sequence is CASSSAGADYGYTF. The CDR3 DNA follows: TGTGCCAGCAGCTCCGCTGGAGCGGACTATGGCTACACCTTC.

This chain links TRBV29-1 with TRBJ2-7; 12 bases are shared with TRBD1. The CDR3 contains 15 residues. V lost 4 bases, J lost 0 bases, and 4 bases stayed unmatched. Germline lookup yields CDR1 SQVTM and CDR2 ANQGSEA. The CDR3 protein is CSVVGDRGLSYEQYF. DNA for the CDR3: TGCAGCGTTGTAGGGGACAGGGGGCTCTCCTACGAGCAGTACTTC.

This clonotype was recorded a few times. The CDR3 region has the DNA TGTGCCAGTAGCAAAGCTGGGACACCATGCTACGAGCAGTACTTC. Its translation is CASSKAGTPCYEQYF. The chain combines TRBV21-1 with TRBJ2-5; the table's D call TRBD1 went unverified against the DNA. The last part of the DNA fits TRBJ2-7 better; the J call may be wrong. TRBV21-1 is classified as a pseudogene. There are 15 residues in the CDR3.